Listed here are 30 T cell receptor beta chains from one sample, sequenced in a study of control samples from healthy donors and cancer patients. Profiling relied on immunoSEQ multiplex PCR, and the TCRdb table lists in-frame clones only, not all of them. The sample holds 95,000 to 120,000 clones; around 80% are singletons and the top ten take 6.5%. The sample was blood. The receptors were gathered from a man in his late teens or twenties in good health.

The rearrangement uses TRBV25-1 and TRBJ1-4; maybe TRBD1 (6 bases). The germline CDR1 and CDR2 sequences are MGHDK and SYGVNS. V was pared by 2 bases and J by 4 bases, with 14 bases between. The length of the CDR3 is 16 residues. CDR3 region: CASSERTGQGNEKLFF. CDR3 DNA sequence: TGTGCCAGCAGTGAACGAACAGGGCAGGGTAATGAAAAACTGTTTTTT.

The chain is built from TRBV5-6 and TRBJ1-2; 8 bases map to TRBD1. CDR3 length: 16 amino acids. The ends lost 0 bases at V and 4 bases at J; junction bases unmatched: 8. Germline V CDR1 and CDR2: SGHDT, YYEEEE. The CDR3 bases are TGTGCCAGCAGCTTGGTACAGGGGGGGAGCATCTATGGCTACACCTTC. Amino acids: CASSLVQGGSIYGYTF.

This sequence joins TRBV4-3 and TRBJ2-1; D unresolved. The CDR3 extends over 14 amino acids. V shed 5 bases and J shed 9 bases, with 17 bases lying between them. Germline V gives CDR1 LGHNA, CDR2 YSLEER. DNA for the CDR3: TGCGCCAGCAGCAAGCGCGAGTTCCGCAGTGAGCAGTTCTTC. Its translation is CASSKREFRSEQFF.

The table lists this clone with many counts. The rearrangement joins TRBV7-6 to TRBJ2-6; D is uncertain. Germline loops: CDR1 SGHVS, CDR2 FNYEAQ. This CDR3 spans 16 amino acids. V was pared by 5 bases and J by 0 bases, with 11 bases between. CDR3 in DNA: TGTGCCAGCAGCCCGCAACACTTCTCTGGGGCCAACGTCCTGACTTTC. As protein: CASSPQHFSGANVLTF.

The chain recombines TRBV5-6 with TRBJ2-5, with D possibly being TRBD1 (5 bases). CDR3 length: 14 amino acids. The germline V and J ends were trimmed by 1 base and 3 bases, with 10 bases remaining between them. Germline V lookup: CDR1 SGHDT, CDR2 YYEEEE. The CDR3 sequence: CASSLIAREETQYF. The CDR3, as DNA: TGTGCCAGCAGCTTGATTGCCAGGGAAGAGACCCAGTACTTC.

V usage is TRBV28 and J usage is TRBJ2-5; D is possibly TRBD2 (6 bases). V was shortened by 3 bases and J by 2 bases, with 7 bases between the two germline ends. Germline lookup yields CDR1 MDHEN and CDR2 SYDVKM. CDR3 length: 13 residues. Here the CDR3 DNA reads TGTGCCAGCAGTTTGGGGGGTCAAGAGACCCAGTACTTC. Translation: CASSLGGQETQYF.

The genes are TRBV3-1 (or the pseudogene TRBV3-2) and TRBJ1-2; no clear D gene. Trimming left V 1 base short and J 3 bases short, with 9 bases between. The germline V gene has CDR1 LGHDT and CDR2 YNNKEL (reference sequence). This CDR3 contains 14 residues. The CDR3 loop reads CASSQGSVYYGYTF. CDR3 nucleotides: TGTGCCAGCAGCCAAGGATCGGTGTACTATGGCTACACCTTC.

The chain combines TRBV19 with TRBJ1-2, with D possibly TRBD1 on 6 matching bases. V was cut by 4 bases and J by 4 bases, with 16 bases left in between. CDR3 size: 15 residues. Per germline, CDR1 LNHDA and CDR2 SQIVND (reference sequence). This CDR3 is CASSRTVDKIYGYTF. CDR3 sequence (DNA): TGTGCCAGTAGTAGGACAGTAGACAAAATCTATGGCTACACCTTC.

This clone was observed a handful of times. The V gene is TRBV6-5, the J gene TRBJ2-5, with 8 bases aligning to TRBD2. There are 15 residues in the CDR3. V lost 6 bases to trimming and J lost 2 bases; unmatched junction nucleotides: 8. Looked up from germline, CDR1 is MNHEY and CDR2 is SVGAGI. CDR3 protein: CASRPVAGRQETQYF. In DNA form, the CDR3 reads TGTGCCAGCAGACCCGTAGCGGGGCGGCAAGAGACCCAGTACTTC.

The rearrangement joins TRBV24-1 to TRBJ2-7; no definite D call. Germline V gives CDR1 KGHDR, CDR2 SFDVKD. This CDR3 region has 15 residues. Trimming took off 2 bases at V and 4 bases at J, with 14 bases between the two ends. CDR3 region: CATSDSRQSRYEQYF. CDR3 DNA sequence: TGTGCCACCAGTGATTCGAGACAAAGTCGATACGAGCAGTACTTC.

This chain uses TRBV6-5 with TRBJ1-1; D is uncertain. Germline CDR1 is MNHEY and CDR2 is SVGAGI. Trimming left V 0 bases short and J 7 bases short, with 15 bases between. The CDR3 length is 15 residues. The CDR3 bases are TGTGCCAGCAGTTACTCGAGTATTGGGGTAGATGAAGCTTTCTTT. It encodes CASSYSSIGVDEAFF.

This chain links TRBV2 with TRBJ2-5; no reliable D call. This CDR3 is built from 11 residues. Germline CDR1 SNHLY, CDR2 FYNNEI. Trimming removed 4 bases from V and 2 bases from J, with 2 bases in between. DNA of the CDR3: TGTGCCAGCAGTGGACAAGAGACCCAGTACTTC. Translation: CASSGQETQYF.

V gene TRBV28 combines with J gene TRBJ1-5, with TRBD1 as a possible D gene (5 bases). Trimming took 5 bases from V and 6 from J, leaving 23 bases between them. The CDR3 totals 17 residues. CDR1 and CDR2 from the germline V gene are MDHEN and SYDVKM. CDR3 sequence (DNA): TGTGCCAGCAGTATTATAACCGGGACTCCGAACCGTCAGCCCCAGCATTTT. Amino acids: CASSIITGTPNRQPQHF.

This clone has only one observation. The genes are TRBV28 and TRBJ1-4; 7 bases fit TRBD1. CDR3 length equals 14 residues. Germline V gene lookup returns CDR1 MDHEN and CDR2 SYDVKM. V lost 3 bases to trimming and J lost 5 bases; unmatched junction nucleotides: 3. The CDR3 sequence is CASSLTGINEKLFF. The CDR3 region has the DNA TGTGCCAGCAGTTTGACAGGGATAAATGAAAAACTGTTTTTT.

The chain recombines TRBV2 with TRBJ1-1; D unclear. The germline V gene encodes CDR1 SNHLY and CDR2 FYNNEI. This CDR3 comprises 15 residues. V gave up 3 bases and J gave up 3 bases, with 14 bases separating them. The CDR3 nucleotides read TGTGCCAGCAGTGAGAGGAAAAACACCGACACTGAAGCTTTCTTT. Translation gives CASSERKNTDTEAFF.

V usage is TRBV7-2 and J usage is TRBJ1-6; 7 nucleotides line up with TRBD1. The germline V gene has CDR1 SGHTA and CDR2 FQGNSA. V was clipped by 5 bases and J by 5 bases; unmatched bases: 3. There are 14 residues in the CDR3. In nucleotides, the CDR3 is TGTGCCAGCAGCCGGGACAGAAATAATTCACCCCTCCACTTT. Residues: CASSRDRNNSPLHF.

CDR3 sequence reads: CASSEVGVSGANVLTF. Written as DNA, the CDR3 is TGTGCCAGCAGTGAAGTCGGGGTCTCTGGGGCCAACGTCCTGACTTTC. The chain is built from TRBV25-1 and TRBJ2-6, with D perhaps matching TRBD2 (5 bases). The CDR3 sequence is 16 residues long. Trimming took 2 bases from V and 0 from J, leaving 8 bases between them. CDR1 is MGHDK, CDR2 SYGVNS, per germline.

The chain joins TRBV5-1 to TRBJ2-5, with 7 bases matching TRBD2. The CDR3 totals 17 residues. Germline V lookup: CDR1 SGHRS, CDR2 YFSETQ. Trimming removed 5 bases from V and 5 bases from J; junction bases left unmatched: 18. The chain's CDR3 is CASRRPDQSGEGETQYF. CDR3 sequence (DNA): TGCGCCAGCAGGAGACCGGACCAAAGCGGGGAGGGTGAGACCCAGTACTTC.

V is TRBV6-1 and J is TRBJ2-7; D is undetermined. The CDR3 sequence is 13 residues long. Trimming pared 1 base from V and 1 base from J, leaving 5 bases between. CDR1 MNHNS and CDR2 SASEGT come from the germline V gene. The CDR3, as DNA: TGTGCCAGCAGTGAAGGGTTTTCCTACGAGCAGTACGTC. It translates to CASSEGFSYEQYV.

The CDR3 sequence: CASSFYGDTGELFF. The CDR3 DNA follows: TGCGCCAGCAGCTTTTATGGGGACACCGGGGAGCTGTTTTTT. The rearrangement joins TRBV5-1 to TRBJ2-2; D remains ambiguous. CDR3 length: 14 amino acids. Germline CDR1 SGHRS, CDR2 YFSETQ. Trimming pared 2 bases from V and 3 bases from J, leaving 8 bases between.

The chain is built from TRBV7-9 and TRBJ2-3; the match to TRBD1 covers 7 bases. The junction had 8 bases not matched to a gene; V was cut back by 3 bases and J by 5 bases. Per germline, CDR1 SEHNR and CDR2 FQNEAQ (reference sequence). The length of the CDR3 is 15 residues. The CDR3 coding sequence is TGTGCCAGCAGCTTTGCGACAGGGTCGGGAGATACGCAGTATTTT. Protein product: CASSFATGSGDTQYF. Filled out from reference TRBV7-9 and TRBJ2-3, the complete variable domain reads DTGVSQNPRHKITKRGQNVTFRCDPISEHNRLYWYRQTLGQGPEFLTYFQNEAQLEKSRLLSDRFSAERPKGSFSTLEIQRTEQGDSAMYLCASSFATGSGDTQYFGPGTRLTVL.

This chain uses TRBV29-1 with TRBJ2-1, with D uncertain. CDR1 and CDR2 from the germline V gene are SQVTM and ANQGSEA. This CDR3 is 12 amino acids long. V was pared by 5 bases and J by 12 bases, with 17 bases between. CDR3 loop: CSVPVLGRLQFF. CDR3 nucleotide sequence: TGCAGCGTTCCCGTTTTAGGTCGCCTGCAGTTCTTC.

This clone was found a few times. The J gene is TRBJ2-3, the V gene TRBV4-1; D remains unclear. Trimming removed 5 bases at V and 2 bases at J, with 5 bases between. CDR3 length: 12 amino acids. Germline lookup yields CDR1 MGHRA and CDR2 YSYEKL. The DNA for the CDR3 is TGCGCCAGCAGCTTCAACACAGATACGCAGTATTTT. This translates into CASSFNTDTQYF.

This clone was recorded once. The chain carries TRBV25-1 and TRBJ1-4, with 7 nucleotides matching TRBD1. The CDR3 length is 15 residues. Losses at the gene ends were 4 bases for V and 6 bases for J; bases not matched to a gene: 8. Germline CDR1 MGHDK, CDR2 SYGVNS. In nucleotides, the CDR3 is TGTGCCAGCAGTGGCCCGGGACAGACCCATGAAAAACTGTTTTTT. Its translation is CASSGPGQTHEKLFF.

In DNA form, the CDR3 reads TGTGCCATCTGGGACAGACGCTCTGGAAACACCATATATTTT. Protein product: CAIWDRRSGNTIYF. The chain has TRBV2 and TRBJ1-3; 7 nucleotides agree with TRBD1. Germline V gene sequence: CDR1 SNHLY, CDR2 FYNNEI. The ends lost 10 bases at V and 0 bases at J; junction bases unmatched: 6. This CDR3 has 14 amino acids.

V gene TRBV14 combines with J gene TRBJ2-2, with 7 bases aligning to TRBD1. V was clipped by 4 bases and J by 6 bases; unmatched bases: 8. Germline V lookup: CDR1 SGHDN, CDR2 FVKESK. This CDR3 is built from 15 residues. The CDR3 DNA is TGTGCCAGCAGCCGCACAGGGGCCAACGCCGGGGAGCTGTTTTTT. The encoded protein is CASSRTGANAGELFF. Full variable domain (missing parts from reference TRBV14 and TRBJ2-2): EAGVTQFPSHSVIEKGQTVTLRCDPISGHDNLYWYRRVMGKEIKFLLHFVKESKQDESGMPNNRFLAERTGGTYSTLKVQPAELEDSGVYFCASSRTGANAGELFFGEGSRLTVL.

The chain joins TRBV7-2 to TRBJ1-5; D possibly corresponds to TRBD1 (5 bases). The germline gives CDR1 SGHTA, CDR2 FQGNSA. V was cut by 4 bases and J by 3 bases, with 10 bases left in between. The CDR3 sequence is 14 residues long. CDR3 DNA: TGTGCCAGCAGCTCCGACAGCTTCAATCAGCCCCAGCATTTT. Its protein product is CASSSDSFNQPQHF.

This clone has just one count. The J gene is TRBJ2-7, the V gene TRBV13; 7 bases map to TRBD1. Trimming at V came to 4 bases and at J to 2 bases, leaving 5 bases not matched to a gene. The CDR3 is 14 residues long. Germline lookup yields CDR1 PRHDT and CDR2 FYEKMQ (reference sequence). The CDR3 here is CASSYRGVTYEQYF. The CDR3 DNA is TGTGCCAGCAGCTACAGGGGAGTCACCTACGAGCAGTACTTC.

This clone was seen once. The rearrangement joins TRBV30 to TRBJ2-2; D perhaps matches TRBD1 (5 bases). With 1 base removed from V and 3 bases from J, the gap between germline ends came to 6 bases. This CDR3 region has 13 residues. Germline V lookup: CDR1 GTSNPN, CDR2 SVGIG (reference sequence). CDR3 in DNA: TGTGCCTGGAGTGGACAGTACACCGGGGAGCTGTTTTTT. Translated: CAWSGQYTGELFF.

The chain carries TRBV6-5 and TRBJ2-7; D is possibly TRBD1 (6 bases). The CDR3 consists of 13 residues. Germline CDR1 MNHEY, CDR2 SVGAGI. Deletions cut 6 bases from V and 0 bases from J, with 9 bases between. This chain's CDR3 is CASRGQISYEQYF. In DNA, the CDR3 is TGTGCCAGCAGGGGACAAATCTCCTACGAGCAGTACTTC.